Reported below is one T cell receptor beta chain. Profiling relied on immunoSEQ multiplex PCR, and the TCRdb table lists in-frame clones only, not all of them. The data show about 340,000 clones, with approximately 92% seen just once and approximately 17% held by the top ten. Looked up from germline, CDR1 is MNHEY and CDR2 is SVGAGI. This CDR3 contains 14 residues. Deletions cut 0 bases from V and 2 bases from J, with 6 bases between. These data are taken from a study of blood T cell repertoires in COVID-19. Sequencing input: PBMCs or T cells enriched from blood (not recorded which). The TCR originated in a woman between 25 and 40 years old who had recovered from COVID-19. The chain carries TRBV6-5 and TRBJ2-3; no firm D call. The chain's CDR3 is CASSYSADTDTQYF. The CDR3, as DNA: TGTGCCAGCAGTTACTCTGCGGACACAGATACGCAGTATTTT.